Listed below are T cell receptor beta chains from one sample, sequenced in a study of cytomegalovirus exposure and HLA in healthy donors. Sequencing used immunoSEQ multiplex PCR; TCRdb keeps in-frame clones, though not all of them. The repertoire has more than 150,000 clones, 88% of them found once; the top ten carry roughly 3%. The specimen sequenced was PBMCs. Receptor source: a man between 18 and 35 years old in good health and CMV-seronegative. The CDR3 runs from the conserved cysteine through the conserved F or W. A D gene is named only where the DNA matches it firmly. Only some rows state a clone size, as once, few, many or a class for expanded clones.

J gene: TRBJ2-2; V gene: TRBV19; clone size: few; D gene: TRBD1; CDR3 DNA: TGTGCCAGTATTGGACAGGGAGGCACCGGGGAGCTGTTTTTT; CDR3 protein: CASIGQGGTGELFF
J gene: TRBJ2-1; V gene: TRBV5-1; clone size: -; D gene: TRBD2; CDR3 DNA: TGCGCCAGCAGCTTGGAAGTTCCGGGACTAAGCAATGAGCAGTTCTTC; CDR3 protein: CASSLEVPGLSNEQFF
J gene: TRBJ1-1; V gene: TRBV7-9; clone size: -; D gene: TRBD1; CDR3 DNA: TGTGCCAGCAGCTTAGCGCAGGGGGTGAACACTGAAGCTTTCTTT; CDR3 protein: CASSLAQGVNTEAFF
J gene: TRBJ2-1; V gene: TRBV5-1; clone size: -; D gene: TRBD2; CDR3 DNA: TGCGCCAGCAGAGCGACAGCGGGGGGGCCGAATGAGCAGTTCTTC; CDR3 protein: CASRATAGGPNEQFF
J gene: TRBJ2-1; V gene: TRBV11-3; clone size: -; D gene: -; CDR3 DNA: TGTGCCAGCAGCTCACATCCCAATGAGCAGTTCTTC; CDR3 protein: CASSSHPNEQFF
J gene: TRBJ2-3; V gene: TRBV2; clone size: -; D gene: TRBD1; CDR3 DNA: TGTGCCAGCAGCGCGACAGGGAATACGCAGTATTTT; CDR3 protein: CASSATGNTQYF
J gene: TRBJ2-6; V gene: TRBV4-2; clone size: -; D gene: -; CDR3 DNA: TGTGCCAGCAGCCAAGATAGCAGCTCTGGGGCCAACGTCCTGACTTTC; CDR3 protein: CASSQDSSSGANVLTF
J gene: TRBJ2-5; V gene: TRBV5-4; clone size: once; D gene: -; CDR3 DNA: TGTGCCAGCAGCCGGACAACCCAAGAGACCCAGTACTTC; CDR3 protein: CASSRTTQETQYF
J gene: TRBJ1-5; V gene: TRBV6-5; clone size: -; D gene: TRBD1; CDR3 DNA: TGTGCCAGCAGCCCCGGGACAGGGGGTGAGCAGCCCCAGCATTTT; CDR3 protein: CASSPGTGGEQPQHF
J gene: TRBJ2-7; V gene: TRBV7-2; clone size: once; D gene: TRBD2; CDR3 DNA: TGTGCCAGCAGCTCAAGCGGAAGCGGGAGTAATGCCGAGCAGTACTTC; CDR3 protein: CASSSSGSGSNAEQYF
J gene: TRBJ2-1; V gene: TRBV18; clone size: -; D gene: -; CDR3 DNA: TGTGCCAGCTCACGAGACTACAATGAGCAGTTCTTC; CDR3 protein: CASSRDYNEQFF
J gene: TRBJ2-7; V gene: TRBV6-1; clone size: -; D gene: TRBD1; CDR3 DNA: TGTGCCACCTCCCCCGGGACAGGGAGCTACGAGCAGTACTTC; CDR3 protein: CATSPGTGSYEQYF
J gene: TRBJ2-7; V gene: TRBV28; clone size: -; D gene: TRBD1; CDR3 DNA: TGTGCCAGCAGTCTACGCGTCCCGGGACAGGGGGACGAGCAGTACTTC; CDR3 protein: CASSLRVPGQGDEQYF
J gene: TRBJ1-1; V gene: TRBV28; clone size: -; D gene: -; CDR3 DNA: TGTGCCAGCAGTTCGTCCGGGACACTGAACACTGAAGCTTTCTTT; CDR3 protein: CASSSSGTLNTEAFF
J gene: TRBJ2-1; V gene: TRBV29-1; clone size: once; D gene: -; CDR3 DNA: TGCAGCGTTCCCCAAGAGGGGGTTTACAATGAGCAGTTCTTC; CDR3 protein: CSVPQEGVYNEQFF
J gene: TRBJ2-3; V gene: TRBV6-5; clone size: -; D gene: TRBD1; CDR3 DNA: TGTGCCAGCAGTACACAAACAGGGGGCACAGATACGCAGTATTTT; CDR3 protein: CASSTQTGGTDTQYF
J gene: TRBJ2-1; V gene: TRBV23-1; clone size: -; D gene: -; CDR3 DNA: TGCGCCAGCAGTCAATTTCTCAAACTAGGGTCCTACAATGAGCAGTTCTTC; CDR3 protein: CASSQFLKLGSYNEQFF
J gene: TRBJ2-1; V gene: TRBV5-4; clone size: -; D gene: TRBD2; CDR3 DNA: TGTGCCAGCAGCTTTAGCGGGAGCAACAATGAGCAGTTCTTC; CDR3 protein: CASSFSGSNNEQFF
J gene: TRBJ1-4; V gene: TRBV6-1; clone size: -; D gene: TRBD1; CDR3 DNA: TGTGCCAGCAGGCAGGGGGTAAATGAAAAACTGTTTTTT; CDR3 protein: CASRQGVNEKLFF
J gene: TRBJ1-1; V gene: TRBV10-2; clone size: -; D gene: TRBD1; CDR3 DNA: TGCGCCAGCAGGACATCGGGACAGGGGAACACTGAAGCTTTCTTT; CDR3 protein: CASRTSGQGNTEAFF
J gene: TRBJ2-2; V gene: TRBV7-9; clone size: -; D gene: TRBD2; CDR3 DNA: TGTGCCAGCACCCGGGGGGGCACCGGGGAGCTGTTTTTT; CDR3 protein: CASTRGGTGELFF
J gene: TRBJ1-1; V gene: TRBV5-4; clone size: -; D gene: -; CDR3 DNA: TGTGCCCTGGGGGGGCCCAACACTGAAGCTTTCTTT; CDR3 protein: CALGGPNTEAFF
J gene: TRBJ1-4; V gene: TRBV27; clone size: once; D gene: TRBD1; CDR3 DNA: TGTGCCAGCAGTTCTCCCGGGACAGGGGTCACTAATGAAAAACTGTTTTTT; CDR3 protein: CASSSPGTGVTNEKLFF
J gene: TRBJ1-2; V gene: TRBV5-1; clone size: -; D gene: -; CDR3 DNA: TGCGCCAGCAGCTTGATTGACAGAAGCTATGGCTACACCTTC; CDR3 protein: CASSLIDRSYGYTF
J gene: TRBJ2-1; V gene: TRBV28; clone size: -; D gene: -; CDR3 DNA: TGTGCCAGCAGTTTTGAGGTGGGGGGAATCTCCGGGAAGGAGCAGTTCTTC; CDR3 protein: CASSFEVGGISGKEQFF
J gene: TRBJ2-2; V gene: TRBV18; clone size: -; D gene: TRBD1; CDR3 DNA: TGTGCCAGCTCACCACCCTTCCAAGGCACAGGGGGGAACACCGGGGAGCTGTTTTTT; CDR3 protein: CASSPPFQGTGGNTGELFF
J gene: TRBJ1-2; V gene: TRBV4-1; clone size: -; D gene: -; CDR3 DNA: TGCGCCAGCAGCCAAGATCCCGGACTTCCAGACTATGGCTACACCTTC; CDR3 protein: CASSQDPGLPDYGYTF
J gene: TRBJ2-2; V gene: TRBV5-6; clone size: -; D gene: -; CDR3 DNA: TGTGCCAGCAGCTTTAGTTATAGCGGGGAGCTGTTTTTT; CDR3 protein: CASSFSYSGELFF
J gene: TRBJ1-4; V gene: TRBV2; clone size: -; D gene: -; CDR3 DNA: TGTGCCAGCATGCGGGATCTCGGTAATGAAAAACTGTTTTTT; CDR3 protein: CASMRDLGNEKLFF
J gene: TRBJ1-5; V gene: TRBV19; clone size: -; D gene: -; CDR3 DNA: TGTGCCAGTAGTATGATCTTGGATGGGGGGAATCAGCCCCAGCATTTT; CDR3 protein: CASSMILDGGNQPQHF
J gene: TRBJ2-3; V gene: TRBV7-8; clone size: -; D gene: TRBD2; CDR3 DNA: TGTGCCAGCAGTCCCCGGCGGGGGGGCGCAGATACGCAGTATTTT; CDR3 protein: CASSPRRGGADTQYF
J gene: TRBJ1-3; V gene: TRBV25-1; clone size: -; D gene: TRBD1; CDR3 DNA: TGTGCCAGCAGTGAGTCGGGACAGGGGGCTGGAAACACCATATATTTT; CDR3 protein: CASSESGQGAGNTIYF
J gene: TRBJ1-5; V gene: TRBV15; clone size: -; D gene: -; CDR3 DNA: TGTGCCACCAGCAGAGATCGAGGGAGTCAGCCCCAGCATTTT; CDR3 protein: CATSRDRGSQPQHF
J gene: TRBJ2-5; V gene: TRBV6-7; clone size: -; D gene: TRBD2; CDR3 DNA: TGTGCCAGCAGTTACTCACCGGGACTAGCCTCAGAGACCCAGTACTTC; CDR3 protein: CASSYSPGLASETQYF
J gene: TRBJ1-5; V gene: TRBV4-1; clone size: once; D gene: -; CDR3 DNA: TGCGCCAGCTCATCAGGGGCGGATCAGCCCCAGCATTTT; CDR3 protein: CASSSGADQPQHF
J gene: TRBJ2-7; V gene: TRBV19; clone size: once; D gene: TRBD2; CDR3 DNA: TGTGCCAGTTCGACTAGCGGGAGGCTCGAGCAGTACTTC; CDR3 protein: CASSTSGRLEQYF
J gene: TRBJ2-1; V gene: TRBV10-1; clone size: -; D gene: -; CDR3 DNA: TGCGCCAGCAGTGAGGGCAGGGCCCCCCGATATAATGAGCAGTTCTTC; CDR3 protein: CASSEGRAPRYNEQFF
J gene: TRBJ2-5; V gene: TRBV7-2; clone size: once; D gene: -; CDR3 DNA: TGTGCCAGCACCGAAGTAGCCCAGAAAGAGACCCAGTACTTC; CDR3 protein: CASTEVAQKETQYF
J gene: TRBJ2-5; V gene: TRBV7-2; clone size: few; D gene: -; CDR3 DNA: TGTGCCAGCAGCCGGACAGTCCAAGAGACCCAGTACTTC; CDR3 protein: CASSRTVQETQYF
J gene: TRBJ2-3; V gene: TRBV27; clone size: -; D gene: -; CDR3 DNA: TGTGCCAGCAGGGTGCGGTCTGCAATGGCAGATACGCAGTATTTT; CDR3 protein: CASRVRSAMADTQYF
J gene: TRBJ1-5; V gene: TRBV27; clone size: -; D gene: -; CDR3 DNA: TGTGCCAGCAGTTTATCACTGGGGCTTAATCAGCCCCAGCATTTT; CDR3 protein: CASSLSLGLNQPQHF
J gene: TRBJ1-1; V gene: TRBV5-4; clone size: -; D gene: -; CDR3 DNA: TGTGCCAGCAGCTTGAGTCCAGAAATGAACACTGAAGCTTTCTTT; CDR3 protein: CASSLSPEMNTEAFF
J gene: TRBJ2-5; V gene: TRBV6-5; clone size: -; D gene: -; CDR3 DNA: TGTGCCAGCAGTTACTCTTGGAGCGGAGAGACCCAGTACTTC; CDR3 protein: CASSYSWSGETQYF